These 9 T cell receptor beta chains were sequenced from one sample in a study of blood T cell repertoires in COVID-19. The data were produced by immunoSEQ multiplex PCR, yet TCRdb's version contains in-frame clones alone and is incomplete. Counted here are roughly 150,000 clones, around 90% occurring once; the ten biggest clones make up around 1.9%. Sequencing was carried out using peripheral blood. All receptors come from a man aged 45-65 years who had recovered from COVID-19.

The V and J genes are TRBV5-4 and TRBJ1-2; 7 bases match TRBD1. Germline-derived CDR1 and CDR2 are SGHNT and YYREEE (reference sequence). V shed 4 bases and J 3 bases; nucleotides not matched to a gene: 12. CDR3 length: 16 amino acids. Written as DNA, the CDR3 is TGTGCCAGCAGCCCCGCCGGACAGGAAGATCACTATGGCTACACCTTC. This encodes CASSPAGQEDHYGYTF.

This chain uses TRBV7-9 with TRBJ1-6; a weak D match, TRBD1 (6 bases). CDR1 and CDR2 (germline): SEHNR, FQNEAQ (reference sequence). V shed 5 bases and J shed 8 bases, with 25 bases lying between them. This CDR3 has 18 residues. CDR3 DNA sequence: TGTGCCAGCAGCCGCGGACAGTCATCCCGGCGCTCGCATTCACCCCTCCACTTT. Translated, it gives CASSRGQSSRRSHSPLHF.

This clone appeared a few times. This sample also contains other DNA sequences that code for the same CDR3. The J gene is TRBJ2-2, the V gene TRBV5-1; a possible D gene is TRBD1 (5 bases). V lost 0 bases and J 1 base, leaving 7 bases between the germline ends. The length of the CDR3 is 15 residues. CDR1 is SGHRS and CDR2 is YFSETQ in the germline V gene. CDR3 sequence (DNA): TGCGCCAGCAGCTTGGGGGGCAGGAACACCGGGGAGCTGTTTTTT. Translating gives CASSLGGRNTGELFF. Full variable domain (missing parts from reference TRBV5-1 and TRBJ2-2): KAGVTQTPRYLIKTRGQQVTLSCSPISGHRSVSWYQQTPGQGLQFLFEYFSETQRNKGNFPGRFSGRQFSNSRSEMNVSTLELGDSALYLCASSLGGRNTGELFFGEGSRLTVL.

This clone was seen only once. The chain has TRBV19 and TRBJ1-2; 7 nucleotides agree with TRBD1. Germline lookup yields CDR1 LNHDA and CDR2 SQIVND (reference sequence). V shed 5 bases and J 0 bases; nucleotides not matched to a gene: 12. The CDR3 has 17 residues. This CDR3 is CASSSFTGENSNYGYTF. The DNA of the CDR3 is TGTGCCAGTAGTTCGTTTACAGGGGAGAACTCTAACTATGGCTACACCTTC.

The chain employs TRBV9 and TRBJ1-2; a possible D gene is TRBD1 (6 bases). V was clipped by 0 bases and J by 3 bases, with 12 bases between them. The CDR3 has 15 amino acids. Germline V gene data show CDR1 as SGDLS and CDR2 as YYNGEE. The CDR3 nucleotides are TGTGCCAGCAGCGTAGGGTTCGGACAGCACTATGGCTACACCTTC. Protein product: CASSVGFGQHYGYTF.

The chain has TRBV7-2 and TRBJ2-1; maybe TRBD2 (6 bases). Per the germline V gene, CDR1 is SGHTA and CDR2 is FQGNSA. V lost 4 bases and J 1 base, leaving 11 bases between the germline ends. The CDR3 has 15 residues. This CDR3 is CASSSEGLSYNEQFF. DNA of the CDR3: TGTGCCAGCAGCTCGGAGGGACTTTCCTACAATGAGCAGTTCTTC. Full variable domain (rest looked up from reference TRBV7-2 and TRBJ2-1): GAGVSQSPSNKVTEKGKDVELRCDPISGHTALYWYRQSLGQGLEFLIYFQGNSAPDKSGLPSDRFSAERTGGSVSTLTIQRTQQEDSAVYLCASSSEGLSYNEQFFGPGTRLTVL.

The chain is built from TRBV29-1 and TRBJ2-1; D ambiguous. V lost 3 bases, J lost 0 bases, and 9 bases lay in between. Germline CDR1 and CDR2: SQVTM and ANQGSEA. The CDR3 spans 14 residues. The CDR3, as DNA: TGCAGCGTTGACAAGCTCTTCTCCTACAATGAGCAGTTCTTC. Its translation: CSVDKLFSYNEQFF.

This clone was observed a single time. The chain combines TRBV2 with TRBJ2-1; 9 bases are shared with TRBD2. Germline CDR1 is SNHLY and CDR2 is FYNNEI. The junction had 4 bases not matched to a gene; V was cut back by 4 bases and J by 3 bases. CDR3 length: 15 amino acids. DNA for the CDR3: TGTGCCAGCAGTGTAGGACTAGCGATCTACAATGAGCAGTTCTTC. Translation: CASSVGLAIYNEQFF.

The chain combines TRBV6-4 with TRBJ2-1; D is ambiguous. Germline V gene data show CDR1 as MRHNA and CDR2 as SNTAGT. Trimming shortened V by 4 bases and J by 0 bases, and 10 bases separated the two germline ends. The CDR3 spans 15 residues. Written as DNA, the CDR3 is TGTGCCAGCAGTGCGAGACTCGGCTCCTACAATGAGCAGTTCTTC. This encodes CASSARLGSYNEQFF.